This record concerns one T cell receptor (beta chain) sequence. Its antigen remains unknown. Primers for the PCR totalled 60 Vbeta and 13 Jbeta. Data came from immunoSEQ multiplex PCR; TCRdb stores just in-frame clones and leaves some out. The sample lists over 150,000 clones, about 80% occurring once. The entry originates in a study of cytomegalovirus exposure and HLA in healthy donors. The study, taken as a whole, reports: Later analysis identified a missense DCLRE1C variant that was linked to TCR beta V- and J-gene trimming.

The CDR3 runs 16 residues. The V and J ends lost 2 bases and 2 bases, in that order; junction bases with no gene match: 4. In germline, CDR1 is SGHRS, CDR2 YFSETQ. This chain connects TRBV5-1 to TRBJ2-3; 11 bases line up with TRBD2. The TCR originated in a woman in her twenties or thirties in good health and CMV-seropositive. The sequenced material came from PBMCs. The CDR3 protein is CASSFLAGGITDTQYF. In DNA form, the CDR3 reads TGCGCCAGCAGCTTCTTAGCGGGAGGGATCACAGATACGCAGTATTTT.